The clone carrying this TCR beta chain was recorded a few times. As yet, its antigen is unknown. The germline CDR1 and CDR2 sequences are SGHRS and YFSETQ. The CDR3 has 14 residues. V dropped 7 bases and J dropped 5 bases, with 18 bases sitting between them. The data were taken from a study of blood T cells in healthy people across ages. Findings of the study overall: With donor CMV status unknown, expanded clonotype changes were possibly confounded. More naive CD4+ cells and higher diversity were found in long-lived than in aged donors.

A second PCR of about 7 to 11 cycles used a sample-barcoded 5' primer and a J-beta primer mix. Template switching added a 12-random-nucleotide identifier to every cDNA molecule. TCRdb recomputed calls from the 5' RACE reads with MiXCR, one row per CDR3 protein. The data hold about 760,000 distinct CDR3 sequences, with roughly three fifths observed a single time. This TCR derives from a man aged 35 to 55 in good health. Material: blood. The V call is TRBV5-1, the J call TRBJ2-5; possible D gene TRBD1, 6 bases. This CDR3 is CASFGGPSSETQYF. The CDR3 DNA is TGCGCCAGCTTTGGGGGCCCTAGTTCGGAGACCCAGTACTTC. Drawing the rest from reference TRBV5-1 and TRBJ2-5, the complete variable domain is KAGVTQTPRYLIKTRGQQVTLSCSPISGHRSVSWYQQTPGQGLQFLFEYFSETQRNKGNFPGRFSGRQFSNSRSEMNVSTLELGDSALYLCASFGGPSSETQYFGPGTRLLVL.